Sequencing of this TCR beta chain was carried out in a study of blood T cell repertoires in COVID-19. J lost 5 bases, V lost 1 base, and 5 bases had no gene match. From germline, CDR1 is SGHDT and CDR2 YYEEEE. The CDR3 totals 15 residues. Clones were read by immunoSEQ multiplex PCR, and TCRdb kept only the in-frame ones, dropping some. The sample includes hundreds of thousands of clones, 80% of them seen just once. Sequencing was performed on PBMCs or T cells enriched from blood (not recorded which). This sequence joins TRBV5-6 and TRBJ2-2, with 7 bases aligning to TRBD1. The sequence was collected from a man aged 25-40 years with acute COVID-19. CDR3 DNA sequence: TGTGCCAGCAGCTTGCGAGGGGGCCGAACCGGGGAGCTGTTTTTT. Protein: CASSLRGGRTGELFF.